This TCR beta chain was observed in a study of T cells in Graves' hyperthyroidism and ophthalmopathy. Study-level results: The blood repertoire included most of the expanded thyroid clonotypes above 0.001.

Template material for amplifying TCR beta CDR3 regions consisted of RNA transcripts. A set of HTBI primers served as the primers for a first-round RT-PCR of the TCR CDR3. TCRdb analysed the multiplex PCR reads with MiXCR anew, one entry per CDR3 protein. The sample holds around 620,000 distinct CDR3 sequences, around 46% seen once. The germline gives CDR1 MGHDK, CDR2 SYGVNS. The ends were cut back, 3 bases at V and 5 bases at J, with 8 bases in the middle. The CDR3 has 14 residues. A word on this clonotype: Its antigen is still unknown.

The receptor was derived from an adult woman with Graves' disease, either hyperthyroidism or ophthalmopathy (not recorded which). The sequenced sample consisted of peripheral blood or thyroid tissue (not recorded which). The J gene is TRBJ1-6, the V gene TRBV25-1, with D unresolved. The CDR3 loop reads CASSDIGDNSPLHF. CDR3 sequence (DNA): TGTGCCAGCAGTGACATAGGCGATAATTCACCCCTCCACTTT.